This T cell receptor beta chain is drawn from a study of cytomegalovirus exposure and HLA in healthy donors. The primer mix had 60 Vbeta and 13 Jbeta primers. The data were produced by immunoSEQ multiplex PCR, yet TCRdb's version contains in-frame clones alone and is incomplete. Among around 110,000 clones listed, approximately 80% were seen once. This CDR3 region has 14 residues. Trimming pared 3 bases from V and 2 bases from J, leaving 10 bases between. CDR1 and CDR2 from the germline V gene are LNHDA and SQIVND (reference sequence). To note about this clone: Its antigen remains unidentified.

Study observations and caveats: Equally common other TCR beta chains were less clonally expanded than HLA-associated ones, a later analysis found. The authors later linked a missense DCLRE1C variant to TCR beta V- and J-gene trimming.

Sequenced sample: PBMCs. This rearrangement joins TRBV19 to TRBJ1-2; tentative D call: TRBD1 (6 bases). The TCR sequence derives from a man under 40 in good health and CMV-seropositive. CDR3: CASSMKTGNYGYTF. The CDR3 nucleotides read TGTGCCAGTAGTATGAAGACAGGCAACTATGGCTACACCTTC.